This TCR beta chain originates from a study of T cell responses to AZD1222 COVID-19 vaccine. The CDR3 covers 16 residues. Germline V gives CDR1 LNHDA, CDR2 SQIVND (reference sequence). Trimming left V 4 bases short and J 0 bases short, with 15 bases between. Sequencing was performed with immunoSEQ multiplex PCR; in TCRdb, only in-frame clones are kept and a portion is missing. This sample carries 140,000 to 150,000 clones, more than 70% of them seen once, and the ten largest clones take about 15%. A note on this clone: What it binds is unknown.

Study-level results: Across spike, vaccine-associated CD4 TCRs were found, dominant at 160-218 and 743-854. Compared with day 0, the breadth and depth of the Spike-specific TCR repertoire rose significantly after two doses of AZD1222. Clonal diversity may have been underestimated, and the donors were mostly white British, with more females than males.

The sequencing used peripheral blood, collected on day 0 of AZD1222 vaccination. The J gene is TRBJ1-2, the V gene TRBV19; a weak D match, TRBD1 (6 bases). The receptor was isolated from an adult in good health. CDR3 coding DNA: TGTGCCAGTAGTACGAGGGGGGTTCCCGCTAACTATGGCTACACCTTC. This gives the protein CASSTRGVPANYGYTF. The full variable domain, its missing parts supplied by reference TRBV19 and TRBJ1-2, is DGGITQSPKYLFRKEGQNVTLSCEQNLNHDAMYWYRQDPGQGLRLIYYSQIVNDFQKGDIAEGYSVSREKKESFPLTVTSAQKNPTAFYLCASSTRGVPANYGYTFGSGTRLTVV.